The present entry profiles one T cell receptor (beta chain) with its context. The antigen remains undetermined. CDR1 and CDR2 (germline): LNHDA, SQIVND (reference sequence). This CDR3 contains 13 residues. The V gene lost 5 bases and the J gene lost 7 bases, with 12 bases spanning the gap. This sample's treatment: around 19 received Ad26.COV2.S at low or high dose, single or two shots; roughly five received placebo; per-sample allocation not given. Sample collection was performed on day 63 after the first vaccine or placebo injection. Based in Boston, the donor was an adult of 18-55 years. An Ad26 vector expressing Wuhan-strain SARS-CoV-2 spike constituted the vaccine. The sample is drawn from a study of Ad26.COV2.S vaccination and SARS-CoV-2 variants. Study information: Donor got 5x10^10 or 1x10^11 viral particles of Ad26.COV2.S. Study-wide findings and caveats: Total responses of T cells may have been underestimated by the analyses of TCR breadth and depth.

Profiling relied on immunoSEQ multiplex PCR, and the TCRdb table lists in-frame clones only, not all of them. The sample holds 440,000 or so clones, 92% seen once. This clonotype originated in a person aged 18-65 years who received the Ad26.COV2.S COVID-19 vaccine or a placebo. The V and J genes are TRBV19 and TRBJ1-5; no clear D gene. The specimen was peripheral blood, collected in a trial of Ad26.COV2.S vaccine versus placebo. The CDR3: CASSLTRLQPQHF. CDR3 DNA: TGTGCCAGTAGTCTCACGCGACTACAGCCCCAGCATTTT.